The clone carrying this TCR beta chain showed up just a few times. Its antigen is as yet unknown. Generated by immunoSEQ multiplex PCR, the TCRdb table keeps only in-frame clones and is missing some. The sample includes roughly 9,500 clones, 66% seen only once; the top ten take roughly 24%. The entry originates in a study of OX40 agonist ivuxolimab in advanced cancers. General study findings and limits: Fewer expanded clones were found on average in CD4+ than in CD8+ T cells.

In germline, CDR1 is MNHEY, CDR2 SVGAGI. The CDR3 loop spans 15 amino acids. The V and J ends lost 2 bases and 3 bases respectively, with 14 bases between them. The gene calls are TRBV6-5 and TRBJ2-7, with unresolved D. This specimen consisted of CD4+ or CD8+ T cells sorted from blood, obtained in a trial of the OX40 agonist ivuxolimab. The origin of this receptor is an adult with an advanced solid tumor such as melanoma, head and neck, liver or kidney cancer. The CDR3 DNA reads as TGTGCCAGCAGTTACGGTTCAGGCTACCGCTACGAGCAGTACTTC. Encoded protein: CASSYGSGYRYEQYF.